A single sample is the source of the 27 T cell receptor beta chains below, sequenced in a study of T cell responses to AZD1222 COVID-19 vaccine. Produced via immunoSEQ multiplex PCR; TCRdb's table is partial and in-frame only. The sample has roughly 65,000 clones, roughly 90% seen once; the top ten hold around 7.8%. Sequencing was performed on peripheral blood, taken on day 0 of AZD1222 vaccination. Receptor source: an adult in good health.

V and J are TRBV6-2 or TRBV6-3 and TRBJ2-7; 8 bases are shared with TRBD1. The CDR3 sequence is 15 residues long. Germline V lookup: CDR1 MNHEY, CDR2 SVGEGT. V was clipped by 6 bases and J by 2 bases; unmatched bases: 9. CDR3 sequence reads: CASSFRQGPAYEQYF. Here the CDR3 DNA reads TGTGCCAGCAGCTTCCGACAGGGGCCAGCCTACGAGCAGTACTTC.

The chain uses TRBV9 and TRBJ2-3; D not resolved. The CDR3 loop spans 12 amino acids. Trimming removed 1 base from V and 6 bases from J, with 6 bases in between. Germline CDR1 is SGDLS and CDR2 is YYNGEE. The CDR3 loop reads CASSVQDDTQYF. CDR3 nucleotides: TGTGCCAGCAGCGTACAAGACGATACGCAGTATTTT. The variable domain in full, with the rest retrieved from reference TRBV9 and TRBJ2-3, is DSGVTQTPKHLITATGQRVTLRCSPRSGDLSVYWYQQSLDQGLQFLIQYYNGEERAKGNILERFSAQQFPDLHSELNLSSLELGDSALYFCASSVQDDTQYFGPGTRLTVL.

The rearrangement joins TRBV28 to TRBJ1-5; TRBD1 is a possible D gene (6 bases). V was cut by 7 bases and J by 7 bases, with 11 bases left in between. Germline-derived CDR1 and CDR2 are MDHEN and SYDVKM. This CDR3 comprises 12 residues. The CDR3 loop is CASTGHHQPQHF. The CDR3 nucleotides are TGTGCCAGCACGGGACACCACCAGCCCCAGCATTTT.

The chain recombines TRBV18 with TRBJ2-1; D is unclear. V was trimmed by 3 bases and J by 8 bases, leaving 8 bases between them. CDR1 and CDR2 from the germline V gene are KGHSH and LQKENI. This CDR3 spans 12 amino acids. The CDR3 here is CASSPLGYEQFF. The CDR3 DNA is TGTGCCAGCTCACCCCTAGGATATGAGCAGTTCTTC.

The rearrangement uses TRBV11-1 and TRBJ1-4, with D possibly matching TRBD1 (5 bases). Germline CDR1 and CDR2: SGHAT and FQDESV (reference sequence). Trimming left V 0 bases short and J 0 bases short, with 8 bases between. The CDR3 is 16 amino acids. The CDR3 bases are TGTGCCAGCAGCTTAGCAGGGGCCGCAACTAATGAAAAACTGTTTTTT. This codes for CASSLAGAATNEKLFF.

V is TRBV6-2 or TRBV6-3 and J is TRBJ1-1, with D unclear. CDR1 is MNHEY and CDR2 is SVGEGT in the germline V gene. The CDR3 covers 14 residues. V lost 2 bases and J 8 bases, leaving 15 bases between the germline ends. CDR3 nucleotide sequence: TGTGCCAGCAGTTACGAGATTCGGACGTCCGAAGCTTTCTTT. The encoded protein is CASSYEIRTSEAFF.

The CDR3 is CASRAWGGNQPQHF. CDR3 coding DNA: TGTGCCAGTAGAGCGTGGGGAGGCAATCAGCCCCAGCATTTT. V usage is TRBV19 and J usage is TRBJ1-5; no firm D call. CDR3 length: 14 residues. The V gene's germline CDR1 is LNHDA and CDR2 SQIVND (reference sequence). Trimming took off 6 bases at V and 2 bases at J, with 11 bases between the two ends.

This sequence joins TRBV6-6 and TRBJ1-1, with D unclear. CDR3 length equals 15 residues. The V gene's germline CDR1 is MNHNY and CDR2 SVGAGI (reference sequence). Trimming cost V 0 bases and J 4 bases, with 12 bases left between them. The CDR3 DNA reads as TGTGCCAGCAGTTACTCGGCCGGGGAGGGCACTGAAGCTTTCTTT. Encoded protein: CASSYSAGEGTEAFF.

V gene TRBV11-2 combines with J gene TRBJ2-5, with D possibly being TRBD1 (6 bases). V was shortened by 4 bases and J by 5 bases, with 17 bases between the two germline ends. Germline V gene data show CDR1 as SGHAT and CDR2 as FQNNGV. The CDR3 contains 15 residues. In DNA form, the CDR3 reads TGTGCCAGCAGCTCCTGGGGCACAGGGCGGGAGACCCAGTACTTC. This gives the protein CASSSWGTGRETQYF. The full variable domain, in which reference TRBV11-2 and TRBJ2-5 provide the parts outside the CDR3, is EAGVAQSPRYKIIEKRQSVAFWCNPISGHATLYWYQQILGQGPKLLIQFQNNGVVDDSQLPKDRFSAERLKGVDSTLKIQPAKLEDSAVYLCASSSWGTGRETQYFGPGTRLLVL.

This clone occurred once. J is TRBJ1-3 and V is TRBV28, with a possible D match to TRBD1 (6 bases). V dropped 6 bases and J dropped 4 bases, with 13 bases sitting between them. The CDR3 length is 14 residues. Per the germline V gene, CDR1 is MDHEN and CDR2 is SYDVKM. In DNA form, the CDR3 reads TGTGCCAGCAGCCTCGGGGGGCCAGGAAACACCATATATTTT. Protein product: CASSLGGPGNTIYF.

The CDR3 reads CASSQDFSTDTQYF. The CDR3 region has the DNA TGCGCCAGCAGCCAAGACTTCAGCACAGATACGCAGTATTTT. The J gene is TRBJ2-3, the V gene TRBV4-1; D not certain. The germline V and J ends were trimmed by 0 bases and 0 bases, with 4 bases remaining between them. CDR3 length: 14 amino acids. Germline loops: CDR1 MGHRA, CDR2 YSYEKL.

This CDR3 reads CASSSGQGAIRNTIYF. The CDR3 DNA sequence: TGTGCCAGCAGTTCTGGACAGGGGGCTATCAGAAACACCATATATTTT. The V gene is TRBV28, the J gene TRBJ1-3; 11 positions agree with TRBD1. The CDR3 length is 16 residues. Germline CDR1 and CDR2: MDHEN and SYDVKM. After removal of 4 bases from V and 5 bases from J, the junction contained 7 bases not matched to a gene.

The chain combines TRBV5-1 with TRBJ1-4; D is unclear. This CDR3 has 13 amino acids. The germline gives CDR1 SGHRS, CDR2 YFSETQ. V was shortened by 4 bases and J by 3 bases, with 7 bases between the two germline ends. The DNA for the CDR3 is TGCGCCAGCAGCCTCGGGTCTAATGAAAAACTGTTTTTT. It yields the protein CASSLGSNEKLFF.

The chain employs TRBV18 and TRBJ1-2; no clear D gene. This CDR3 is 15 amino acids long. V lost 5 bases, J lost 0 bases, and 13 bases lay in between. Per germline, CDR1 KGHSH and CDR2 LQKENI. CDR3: CASSTVAGPNYGYTF. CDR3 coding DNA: TGTGCCAGCTCAACGGTCGCAGGTCCTAACTATGGCTACACCTTC.

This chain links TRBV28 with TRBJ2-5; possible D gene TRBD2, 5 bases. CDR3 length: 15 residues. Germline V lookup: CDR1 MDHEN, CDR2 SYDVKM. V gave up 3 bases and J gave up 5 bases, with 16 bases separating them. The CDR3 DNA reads TGTGCCAGCAGTTTTTACGAGGCGGGCGATGAGACCCAGTACTTC. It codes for CASSFYEAGDETQYF.

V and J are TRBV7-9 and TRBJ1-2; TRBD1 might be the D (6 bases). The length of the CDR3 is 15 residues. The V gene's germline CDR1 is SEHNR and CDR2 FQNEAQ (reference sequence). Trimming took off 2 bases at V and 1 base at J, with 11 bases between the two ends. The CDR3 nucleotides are TGTGCCAGCAGCTTACGGACAGTCTTTAACTATGGCTACACCTTC. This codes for CASSLRTVFNYGYTF.

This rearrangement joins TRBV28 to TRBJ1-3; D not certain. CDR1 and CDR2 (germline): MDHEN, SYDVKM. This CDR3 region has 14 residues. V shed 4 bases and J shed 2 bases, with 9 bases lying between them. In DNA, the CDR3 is TGTGCCAGCAGTTCGGCGGGTGCTGGAAACACCATATATTTT. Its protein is CASSSAGAGNTIYF.

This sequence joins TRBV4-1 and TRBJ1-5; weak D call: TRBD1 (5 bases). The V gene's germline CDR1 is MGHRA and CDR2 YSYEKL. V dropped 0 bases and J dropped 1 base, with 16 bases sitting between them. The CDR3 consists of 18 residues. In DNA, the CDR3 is TGCGCCAGCAGCCAAGAGGGTGTAGGGCGGGGGAGCAATCAGCCCCAGCATTTT. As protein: CASSQEGVGRGSNQPQHF.

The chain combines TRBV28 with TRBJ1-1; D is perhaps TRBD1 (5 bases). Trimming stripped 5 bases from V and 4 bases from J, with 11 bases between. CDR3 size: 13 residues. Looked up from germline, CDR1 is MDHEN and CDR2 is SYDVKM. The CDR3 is CASSRRGTTEAFF. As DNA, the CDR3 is TGTGCCAGCAGTCGACGCGGGACCACTGAAGCTTTCTTT.

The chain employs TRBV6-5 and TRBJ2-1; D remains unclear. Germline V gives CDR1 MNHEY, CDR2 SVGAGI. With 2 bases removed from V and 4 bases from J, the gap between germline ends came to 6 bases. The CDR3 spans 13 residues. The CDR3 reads CASSYLDYNEQFF. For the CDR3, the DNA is TGTGCCAGCAGTTACCTGGATTACAATGAGCAGTTCTTC.

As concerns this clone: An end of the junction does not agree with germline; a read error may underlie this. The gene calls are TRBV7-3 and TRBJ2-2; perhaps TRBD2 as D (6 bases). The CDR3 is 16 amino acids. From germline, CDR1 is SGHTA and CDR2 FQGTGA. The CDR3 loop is CASSLTGTRNTGELFF. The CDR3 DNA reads TGTGCCAGCAGCCTAACCGGGACTCGGAACACCGGGGAGCTGTTTTTT.

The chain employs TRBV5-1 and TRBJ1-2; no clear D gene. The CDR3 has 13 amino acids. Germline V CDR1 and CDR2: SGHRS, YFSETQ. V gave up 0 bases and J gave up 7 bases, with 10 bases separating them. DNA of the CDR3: TGCGCCAGCAGCTTGGCCGGGCTCGGTGGCTACACCTTC. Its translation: CASSLAGLGGYTF.

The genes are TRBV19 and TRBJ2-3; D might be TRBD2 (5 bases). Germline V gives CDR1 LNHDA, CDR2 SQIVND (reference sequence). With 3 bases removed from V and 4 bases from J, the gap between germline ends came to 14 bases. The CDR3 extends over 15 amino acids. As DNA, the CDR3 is TGTGCCAGTAGTATCCTAGCCCATACCCCAGATACGCAGTATTTT. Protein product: CASSILAHTPDTQYF.

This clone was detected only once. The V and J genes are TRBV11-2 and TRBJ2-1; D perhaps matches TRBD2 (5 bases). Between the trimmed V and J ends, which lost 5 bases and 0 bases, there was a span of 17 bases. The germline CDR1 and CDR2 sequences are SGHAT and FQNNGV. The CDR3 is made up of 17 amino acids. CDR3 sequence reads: CASSLRTLLLSYNEQFF. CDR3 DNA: TGTGCCAGCAGCCTACGGACTCTCTTACTCTCCTACAATGAGCAGTTCTTC. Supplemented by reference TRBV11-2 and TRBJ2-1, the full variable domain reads EAGVAQSPRYKIIEKRQSVAFWCNPISGHATLYWYQQILGQGPKLLIQFQNNGVVDDSQLPKDRFSAERLKGVDSTLKIQPAKLEDSAVYLCASSLRTLLLSYNEQFFGPGTRLTVL.

CDR3 residues: CASSPGTGGYGYTF. CDR3 DNA sequence: TGTGCCAGCAGCCCTGGGACAGGGGGCTATGGCTACACCTTC. The gene calls are TRBV28 and TRBJ1-2; 11 bases line up with TRBD1. V shed 6 bases and J 4 bases; nucleotides not matched to a gene: 4. CDR1 is MDHEN, CDR2 SYDVKM, per germline. This CDR3 has 14 residues.

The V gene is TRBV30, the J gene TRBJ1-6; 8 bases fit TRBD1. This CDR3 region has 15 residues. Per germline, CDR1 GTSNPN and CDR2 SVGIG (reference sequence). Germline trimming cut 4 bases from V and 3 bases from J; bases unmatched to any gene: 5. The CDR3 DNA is TGTGCCTGGAATCCGGACAGGGTCTATAATTCACCCCTCCACTTT. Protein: CAWNPDRVYNSPLHF. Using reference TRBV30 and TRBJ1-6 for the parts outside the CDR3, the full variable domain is SQTIHQWPATLVQPVGSPLSLECTVEGTSNPNLYWYRQAAGRGLQLLFYSVGIGQISSEVPQNLSASRPQDRQFILSSKKLLLSDSGFYLCAWNPDRVYNSPLHFGNGTRLTVT.

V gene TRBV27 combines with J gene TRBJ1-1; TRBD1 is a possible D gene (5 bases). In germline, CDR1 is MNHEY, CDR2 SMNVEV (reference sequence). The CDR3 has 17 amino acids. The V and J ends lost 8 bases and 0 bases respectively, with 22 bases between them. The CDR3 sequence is CASRKLSGTPMNTEAFF. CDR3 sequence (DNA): TGTGCCAGCCGTAAACTATCAGGGACCCCAATGAACACTGAAGCTTTCTTT.